The clone carrying this T cell receptor beta chain came up once. The antigen is unknown. The CDR3 contains 14 residues. Trimming took off 2 bases at V and 4 bases at J, with 9 bases between the two ends. CDR1 and CDR2 from the germline V gene are MNHEY and SMNVEV (reference sequence). This sample is part of a study of T cell responses to AZD1222 COVID-19 vaccine. General observations from the study: Reportedly, close to half of spike-specific TCRs are directed against unmutated variant regions. In all cases, repertoires were sampled only after the peak T cell response. Elevations in Spike-specific TCR breadth and depth followed administration of two AZD1222 doses. The donors showed a predominance of white British ancestry and of females, with possible underestimation of clonal diversity.

Repertoires were generated with immunoSEQ multiplex PCR, while TCRdb's copy carries only in-frame clones and drops some. The table includes approximately 92,000 clones, 80% to 90% detected once. The V call is TRBV27, the J call TRBJ1-3; the D is unclear. The specimen was peripheral blood, collected on day 0 of AZD1222 vaccination. The origin of this receptor is an adult in good health. The CDR3 reads CASSLRHSGNTIYF. The DNA of the CDR3 is TGTGCCAGCAGTTTAAGACATTCCGGAAACACCATATATTTT.